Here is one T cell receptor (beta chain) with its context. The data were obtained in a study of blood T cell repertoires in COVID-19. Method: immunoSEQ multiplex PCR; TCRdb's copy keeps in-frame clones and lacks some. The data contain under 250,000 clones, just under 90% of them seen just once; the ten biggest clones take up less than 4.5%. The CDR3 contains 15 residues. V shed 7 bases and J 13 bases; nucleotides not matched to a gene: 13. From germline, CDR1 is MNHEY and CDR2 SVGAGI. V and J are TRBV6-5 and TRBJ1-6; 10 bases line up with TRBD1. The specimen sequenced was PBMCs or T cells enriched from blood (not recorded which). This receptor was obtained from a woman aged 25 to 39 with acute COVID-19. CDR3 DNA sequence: TGTGCCAGCATTTGGGGACAGGGGAGGACTGGTCCCCTCCACTTT. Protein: CASIWGQGRTGPLHF.